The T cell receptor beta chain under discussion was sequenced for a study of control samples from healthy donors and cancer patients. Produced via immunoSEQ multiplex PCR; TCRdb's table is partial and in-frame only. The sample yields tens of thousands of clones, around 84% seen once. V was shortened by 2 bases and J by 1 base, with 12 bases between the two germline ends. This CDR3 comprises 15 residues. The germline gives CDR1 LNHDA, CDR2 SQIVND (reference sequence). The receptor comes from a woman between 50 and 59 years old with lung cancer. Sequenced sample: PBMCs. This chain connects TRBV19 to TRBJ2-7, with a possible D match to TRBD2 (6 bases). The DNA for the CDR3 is TGTGCCAGTAGTATAACCGGGACTGGGTCCTACGAGCAGTACTTC. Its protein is CASSITGTGSYEQYF.